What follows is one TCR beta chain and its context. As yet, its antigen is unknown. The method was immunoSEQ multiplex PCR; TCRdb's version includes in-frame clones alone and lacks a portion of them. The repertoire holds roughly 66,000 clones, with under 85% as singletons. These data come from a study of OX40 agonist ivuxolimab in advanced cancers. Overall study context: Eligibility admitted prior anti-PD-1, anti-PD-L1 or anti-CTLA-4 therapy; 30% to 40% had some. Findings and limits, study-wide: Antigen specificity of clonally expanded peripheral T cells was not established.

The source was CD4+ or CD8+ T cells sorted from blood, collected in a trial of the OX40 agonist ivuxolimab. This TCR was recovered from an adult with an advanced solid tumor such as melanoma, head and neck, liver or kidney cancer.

The CDR3 sequence: CASSLAVVDEQYF. The CDR3 DNA is TGTGCCAGCAGCTTAGCTGTTGTGGACGAGCAGTACTTC. This chain uses TRBV11-2 with TRBJ2-7, with no clear D. The CDR3 sequence is 13 residues long. The V gene lost 1 base and the J gene lost 5 bases, with 9 bases spanning the gap. CDR1 and CDR2 from the germline V gene are SGHAT and FQNNGV.